The entry that follows covers one T cell receptor (beta chain) sequence. What it binds is unknown. The germline V gene has CDR1 SGHRS and CDR2 YFSETQ. The V segment lost 0 bases and the J segment 3 bases; nucleotides outside the gene matches: 1. The CDR3 has 14 residues. This record comes from a study of cytomegalovirus exposure and HLA in healthy donors. Study-level background: Early on, a data release was issued that held some 91 million unique TCRs from HLA-typed donors.

PCR primers comprised 60 Vbeta and 13 Jbeta primers. This table comes from immunoSEQ multiplex PCR, and its TCRdb copy is limited to in-frame clones, with some not included. The sample yields around 190,000 clones, roughly 77% seen once. The study's findings and limits: Being productive about 90% or about 30% of the time was typical of most TCR beta V segments in an earlier analysis. Donors belonging to an Asian-associated ancestry cluster reportedly showed fewer N-insertions in productive TCRs than the 666-donor mean, according to what a later analysis found.

Sequenced sample: PBMCs. The rearrangement joins TRBV5-1 to TRBJ2-3; 7 bases match TRBD2. The source of this sequence is a woman in her fifties or sixties in good health and CMV-seronegative. CDR3 amino acids: CASSLEAGTDTQYF. In DNA form, the CDR3 reads TGCGCCAGCAGCTTGGAAGCGGGAACAGATACGCAGTATTTT.